These T cell receptor beta chains were read from a single sample in a study of CD8 T cells in ankylosing spondylitis. TCRdb ran MiXCR on the 5' RACE reads and lists one entry per CDR3 protein. The sample records around 250,000 distinct CDR3 sequences, more than 15% being singletons. The sample taken for sequencing was blood, either unsorted or a sorted T cell fraction (not recorded which). These receptors came from a male donor with ankylosing spondylitis or in good health (not recorded which). CDR3s include the opening cysteine and the closing phenylalanine or tryptophan. A D gene is named only where the DNA matches it firmly. Part of the rows lack a size; the others show once, few, many or a class for expanded clones.

j_call	cdr3_length	clone_size	v_call	d_call	cdr3_nt	cdr3_aa
TRBJ2-1	17	many	TRBV4-1	-	TGCGCCAGCAGCCAAGGGTCCTCGACTAACCCCTACAATGAGCAGTTCTTC	CASSQGSSTNPYNEQFF
TRBJ2-1	15	few	TRBV7-2	TRBD2	TGTGCCAGCCCAGGTCTAGCGGGTCCCGGGGGTGAGCAGTTCTTC	CASPGLAGPGGEQFF
TRBJ2-3	16	-	TRBV12-3/TRBV12-4	TRBD2	TGTGCCAGCAGTCCTGGACTAGCGGGAGGAGAAGATACGCAGTATTTT	CASSPGLAGGEDTQYF
TRBJ2-5	17	-	TRBV20-1	TRBD2	TGCAGTGCTAGAGAGGGACTAGCGGGAAAGGGAGGGGAGACCCAGTACTTC	CSAREGLAGKGGETQYF
TRBJ2-3	14	-	TRBV3-1	-	TGTGCCAGCGCCGCAGGGATAGGCACAGATACGCAGTATTTT	CASAAGIGTDTQYF
TRBJ2-1	14	-	TRBV15	TRBD2	TGTGCCACCAGCTTGACTAGCGGGATCTATGAGCAGTTCTTC	CATSLTSGIYEQFF
TRBJ2-2	17	-	TRBV15	TRBD2	TGTGCCACCAGCTTATCCGGGACTACGGAGCTCACCGGGGAGCTGTTTTTT	CATSLSGTTELTGELFF
TRBJ2-7	15	few	TRBV29-1	TRBD1	TGCAGCGTTGAAGAAAGGGACAGGGGAATTTACGAGCAGTACTTC	CSVEERDRGIYEQYF
TRBJ2-1	15	few	TRBV9	-	TGTGCCAGCAGCGTAGAAAATCGAGATTGGGATGAGCAGTTCTTC	CASSVENRDWDEQFF
TRBJ2-5	15	-	TRBV2	TRBD2	TGTGCCAGCAAAGGGACTAGCGGGAGCCAGGAGACCCAGTACTTC	CASKGTSGSQETQYF
TRBJ2-3	15	many	TRBV20-1	TRBD2	TGCAGTGCTAGAGACGGGGGGGTTTGGTCAGATACGCAGTATTTT	CSARDGGVWSDTQYF
TRBJ2-1	13	few	TRBV4-1	-	TGCGCCAGCAGCCAAGGGGCGATTTATGAGCAGTTCTTC	CASSQGAIYEQFF
TRBJ2-2	15	-	TRBV20-1	TRBD2	TGCAGTGCTAGAGGTCTAGCGGGGAACACCGGGGAGCTGTTTTTT	CSARGLAGNTGELFF
TRBJ1-1	13	few	TRBV29-1	-	TGCAGCGTTGAAGATGACTTGAACACTGAAGCTTTCTTT	CSVEDDLNTEAFF
TRBJ2-2	16	few	TRBV29-1	-	TGCAGCGGGCGGTGGGGCCTAGCAGAAGACACCGGGGAGCTGTTTTTT	CSGRWGLAEDTGELFF
TRBJ2-2	14	-	TRBV27	TRBD2	TGTGCCAGCAGTCCCGGACTAGCGTCCGGGGAGCTGTTTTTT	CASSPGLASGELFF
TRBJ2-3	15	few	TRBV9	TRBD2	TGTGCCAGCACCGCCTCAGCGGGAGGGGCAGATACGCAGTATTTT	CASTASAGGADTQYF
TRBJ2-3	12	-	TRBV5-1	-	TGCGCCAGCAGCTTGGATCTAGATACGCAGTATTTT	CASSLDLDTQYF
TRBJ2-7	17	-	TRBV4-2	TRBD1	TGTGCCAGCAGCCAAGGGTTTGAACAGGGGTTCACATACGAGCAGTACTTC	CASSQGFEQGFTYEQYF
TRBJ2-1	15	-	TRBV15	-	TGTGCCACCAGCAGAGTGGCAGGGGAAAGCAATGAGCAGTTCTTC	CATSRVAGESNEQFF
TRBJ1-1	14	-	TRBV4-1	-	TGCGCCAGCAGCCAAGAATGGGCGGGAAATGAAGCTTTCTTT	CASSQEWAGNEAFF
TRBJ2-2	15	-	TRBV12-3/TRBV12-4	-	TGTGCCAGCAGTTCACCGGACGAATACACCGGGGAGCTGTTTTTT	CASSSPDEYTGELFF
TRBJ2-2	14	-	TRBV5-1	-	TGCGCCAGCAGCTTGCTCAGCAACACCGGGGAGCTGTTTTTT	CASSLLSNTGELFF